Listed below are T cell receptor beta chains from one sample, sequenced in a study of response to subunit inactivated influenza vaccine. TCRdb called the RT-PCR reads again in MiXCR, with one record for every CDR3 protein. The sample includes under 200,000 distinct CDR3 sequences, less than 15% of them seen just once. These data also formed part of another study, on T cells expressing NK-cell markers.

Sequences were derived from CD8+ T cells sorted from PBMCs, sampled roughly 13 days after vaccination. These receptors came from a man aged 50-60 years who received an inactivated influenza vaccine. Both conserved end residues are part of each CDR3.

>TRBV6-5|TRBJ2-7
CASSYGLTRVEQYF
>TRBV20-1|TRBJ1-5
CSAKSYGGWQPQHF
>TRBV9|TRBJ2-2
CASSPPGTGELFF
>TRBV10-3|TRBJ2-7
CAISDYGRGDEQYF
>TRBV18|TRBJ2-2
CASSPRPIANTGELFF
>TRBV7-2|TRBJ2-7
CASSLAGVSYEQYF
>TRBV6-1|TRBJ1-1
CASSEWVGTEAFF
>TRBV28|TRBJ2-3
CASRRLAEVDTQYF
>TRBV9|TRBJ2-7
CASSAPRGYEQYF
>TRBV7-9|TRBJ2-1
CASSDHHNEQFF
>TRBV15|TRBJ2-3
CATSGLGQKSTDTQYF
>TRBV9|TRBJ2-5
CASSPGQGRQETQYF
>TRBV27|TRBJ1-5
CASSLGPYNQPQHF
>TRBV28|TRBJ1-2
CASSSYSGYTF
>TRBV9|TRBJ2-3
CASSVGGGIGTDTQYF
>TRBV7-8|TRBJ2-2
CASSSGGLASGELFF
>TRBV7-2|TRBJ2-1
CASSLEQGRPFNEQFF
>TRBV7-6|TRBJ2-2
CASSLPPDSTGELFF
>TRBV29-1|TRBJ2-1
CSVEPWEYNEQFF
>TRBV27|TRBJ2-3
CASSLILTPSTDTQYF
>TRBV15|TRBJ2-6
CATSRDAGTGANVLTF
>TRBV15|TRBJ2-3
CATSRDHALATDTQYF
>TRBV12-3/TRBV12-4|TRBJ2-1
CASITGSEQFF
>TRBV28|TRBJ1-5
CASSWLGQGRQPQHF
>TRBV6-1|TRBJ1-5
CASSPSAGFFQPQHF
>TRBV4-3|TRBJ2-7
CASSRGTSGPTAPYEQYF
>TRBV29-1|TRBJ2-2
CSVVPGGLNTGELFF
>TRBV7-9|TRBJ2-1
CASMASGKYNEQFF
>TRBV12-3/TRBV12-4|TRBJ2-1
CASSSNRVPYNEQFF
>TRBV27|TRBJ1-2
CASSPISAGYGYTF
>TRBV14|TRBJ2-7
CASSQAGQQYF
>TRBV28|TRBJ2-5
CASTEDRGIFETQYF
>TRBV7-9|TRBJ2-1
CASSATPGTSGDNEQFF
>TRBV7-9|TRBJ2-1
CASSLRDVGQFF
>TRBV12-3/TRBV12-4|TRBJ1-5
CASSPHDNQPQHF
>TRBV7-9|TRBJ2-5
CASSLPGTGDETQYF
>TRBV28|TRBJ2-5
CASSLGTGGWEETQYF
>TRBV3-1|TRBJ2-3
CASSQPGTSFSTDTQYF
>TRBV27|TRBJ2-5
CASSLFARGETQYF
>TRBV11-1|TRBJ2-6
CASSLRPGRSGANVLTF
>TRBV27|TRBJ2-7
CASKIAPGLNYEQYF
>TRBV7-9|TRBJ2-7
CASATDPYEQYF
>TRBV2|TRBJ2-5
CASIPRGSGIFIETQYF
>TRBV15|TRBJ1-5
CATSRGDRSNQPQHF
>TRBV28|TRBJ1-2
CASSYGAEDYGYTF